One and the same sample provided the 30 T cell receptor beta chains below, sequenced in a study of tumor and adjacent non-tumor tissue in lung cancer. The library came from three nested PCR rounds adapted from ARM-PCR protocols. TCRdb analysed the multiplex PCR reads with MiXCR anew, one entry per CDR3 protein. The sample consists of 120,000 or so distinct CDR3 sequences, 66% of them appearing once. No cell sorting was done before RNA was extracted from the tissue. Sequencing input: lung tumor tissue. Receptor source: a man under 40 with non-small cell lung cancer.

This clonotype was seen just once. This sequence joins TRBV20-1 and TRBJ2-1, with 9 bases lining up with TRBD2. The CDR3 loop spans 14 amino acids. CDR1 is DFQATT and CDR2 is SNEGSKA in the germline V gene (reference sequence). V lost 7 bases and J lost 7; bases outside the gene matches: 11. Here the CDR3 reads CSDRQAGGFNEQFF. CDR3 bases: TGCAGTGACAGACAAGCGGGAGGCTTTAATGAGCAGTTCTTC.

Remarks on this clonotype: A much larger clone differs from this one at a single base, so this may be a read error. The chain combines TRBV14 with TRBJ2-7, with 7 bases fitting TRBD2. The CDR3 consists of 14 residues. Germline V gene sequence: CDR1 SGHDN, CDR2 FVKESK. The CDR3 DNA reads as TGTGTCAGCAGCCATGGGGGGGGAGGCTACGAGCAGTACTTC. Encoded protein: CVSSHGGGGYEQYF.

Remarks on this clonotype: Being one base from a much bigger clone, this may be a read error. This chain uses TRBV20-1 with TRBJ1-1, with TRBD1 identical over 7 bases. Per germline, CDR1 DFQATT and CDR2 SNEGSKA (reference sequence). V gave up 2 bases and J gave up 1 base; unmatched junction bases: 16. The CDR3 consists of 18 residues. CDR3 region: CSARKGGGGTQANTEAFF. CDR3 bases: TGCAGTGCTAGAAAAGGGGGCGGCGGGACACAGGCGAACACTGAAGCTTTCTTT.

This clonotype appeared a few times. J is TRBJ2-2 and V is TRBV13; D is unresolved. The CDR3 contains 16 residues. Trimming took off 5 bases at V and 2 bases at J, with 15 bases between the two ends. Germline V gene data show CDR1 as PRHDT and CDR2 as FYEKMQ (reference sequence). For the CDR3, the DNA is TGTGCCAGCAGCCCGATAGGGATGGATAACACCGGGGAGCTGTTTTTT. Its translation is CASSPIGMDNTGELFF.

As concerns this clonotype: A read error is likely, as this CDR3 ends without the conserved phenylalanine or tryptophan. The V gene is TRBV4-1, the J gene TRBJ2-6; perhaps TRBD2 as D (5 bases). Looked up from germline, CDR1 is MGHRA and CDR2 is YSYEKL. Trimming pared 0 bases from V and 2 bases from J, leaving 8 bases between. CDR3 length equals 16 residues. The CDR3 loop reads CASSQDRGTGANVLTL. DNA of the CDR3: TGCGCCAGCAGCCAAGATCGGGGTACTGGGGCCAACGTCCTGACTCTC.

In regard to this clonotype: A much larger clone is a single base away; this may be a read error. The V and J genes are TRBV6-2 or TRBV6-3 and TRBJ2-7, with D unclear. Germline V gene lookup returns CDR1 MNHEY and CDR2 SVGEGT. The CDR3 consists of 11 residues. The CDR3 is CATQRMNEQYF. The CDR3 nucleotides are TGTGCTACACAGAGGATGAACGAGCAGTACTTC.

As regards this clonotype: One end of the junction varies from germline; a read error may be responsible. The rearrangement joins TRBV11-2 to TRBJ2-7; D not resolved. CDR1 and CDR2 (germline): SGHAT, FQNNGV. The CDR3 spans 13 residues. The CDR3 reads CANSQDTAYEQYF. DNA for the CDR3: TGTGCCAACAGCCAAGACACGGCCTACGAGCAGTACTTC.

A word on this clonotype: One junction end does not reproduce the germline sequence, and a read error may be involved. The gene calls are TRBV11-2 and TRBJ2-7; D uncertain. Germline V gene lookup returns CDR1 SGHAT and CDR2 FQNNGV. This CDR3 is 13 amino acids long. For the CDR3, the DNA is TGTGCCTGCAGCCAAGACGCGGCCTACGAGCAGTATTTC. Translating gives CACSQDAAYEQYF.

V usage is TRBV7-9 and J usage is TRBJ1-6; maybe TRBD1 (5 bases). Trimming removed 5 bases at V and 4 bases at J, with 12 bases between. CDR3 length equals 15 residues. Germline CDR1 and CDR2: SEHNR and FQNEAQ (reference sequence). In nucleotides, the CDR3 is TGTGCCAGCAGCAAACTAGACAGTTATAATTCACCCCTCCACTTT. It translates to CASSKLDSYNSPLHF.

As regards this clonotype: The conserved phenylalanine or tryptophan normally closing the CDR3 is absent here, so this likely arose from a read error. The V gene is TRBV6-6, the J gene TRBJ2-5; 13 bases line up with TRBD2. CDR1 and CDR2 (germline): MNHNY, SVGAGI (reference sequence). This CDR3 has 15 residues. CDR3 nucleotide sequence: TGTGCCAGCAGTGGACTAGCGGGGGTCGATGAGATCCAGTACATC. Protein product: CASSGLAGVDEIQYI.

This chain uses TRBV6-6 with TRBJ1-4; TRBD1 matches at 7 bases. The germline V gene encodes CDR1 MNHNY and CDR2 SVGAGI (reference sequence). This CDR3 has 16 residues. The junction had 8 bases not matched to a gene; V was cut back by 7 bases and J by 0 bases. This CDR3 is CASTWGQIATNEKLFF. CDR3 bases: TGTGCCAGCACCTGGGGACAGATTGCAACTAATGAAAAACTGTTTTTT.

This clonotype was found many times. The CDR3, as DNA: TGCAGTGCTAGAGAAAGCCCAGGCTACCAAGAGACCCAGTACTTC. It yields the protein CSARESPGYQETQYF. J is TRBJ2-5 and V is TRBV20-1; D unclear. The CDR3 has 15 amino acids. The germline V gene has CDR1 DFQATT and CDR2 SNEGSKA (reference sequence). Trimming left V 0 bases short and J 0 bases short, with 11 bases between.

This clonotype was recorded many times. The chain recombines TRBV20-1 with TRBJ1-4; the D gene is possibly TRBD1 (6 bases). This CDR3 has 15 residues. Germline V gene sequence: CDR1 DFQATT, CDR2 SNEGSKA (reference sequence). V lost 6 bases to trimming and J lost 4 bases, with 18 bases between them. Written as DNA, the CDR3 is TGCAGTGCCACTGTCCGGACAGCTAATAATGAAAAACTGTTTTTT. Protein sequence: CSATVRTANNEKLFF.

This clonotype occurred many times. The chain is built from TRBV6-1 and TRBJ2-7, with 11 bases aligning to TRBD1. This CDR3 has 14 residues. Germline V lookup: CDR1 MNHNS, CDR2 SASEGT. V was clipped by 2 bases and J by 5 bases; unmatched bases: 2. In DNA, the CDR3 is TGTGCCAGCAGTGAAAGGGACAGGGGGAACGAGCAGTACTTC. It codes for CASSERDRGNEQYF.

This clonotype was counted a few times. This may be a read error: a much more frequent sequence differs by one nucleotide. This sequence joins TRBV20-1 and TRBJ1-1; 8 bases align to TRBD1. Germline-derived CDR1 and CDR2 are DFQATT and SNEGSKA (reference sequence). The V gene end was trimmed by 7 bases and the J gene end by 1 base; junction bases not matched to a gene: 5. The CDR3 length is 13 residues. The CDR3 region is CSGWDRQNTEAFF. CDR3 DNA: TGCAGTGGGTGGGACAGGCAGAACACTGAAGCTTTCTTT.

This clonotype appeared once. The J gene is TRBJ2-7, the V gene TRBV7-3; 8 nucleotides match TRBD2. Germline assignment: CDR1 SGHTA and CDR2 FQGTGA. The CDR3 loop spans 15 amino acids. V trimming: 5 bases; J trimming: 1 base; junction bases outside the gene matches: 7. The CDR3 here is CASSPGGASSYEQYF. In DNA form, the CDR3 reads TGTGCCAGCAGCCCCGGGGGGGCATCTTCCTACGAGCAGTACTTC.

On this clonotype: This sequence may be a read error, since a much larger clone differs from it by one base. This chain connects TRBV6-2 or TRBV6-3 to TRBJ2-7; 13 nucleotides align to TRBD2. Germline CDR1 MNHEY, CDR2 SVGEGT. The CDR3 contains 14 residues. CDR3 sequence: CVSSWTSGGDEQYF. Here the CDR3 DNA reads TGTGTCAGCAGTTGGACTAGCGGGGGAGACGAGCAGTACTTC.

This clonotype showed up many times. This chain uses TRBV29-1 with TRBJ2-1; the match to TRBD2 covers 9 bases. This CDR3 is built from 15 residues. CDR1 is SQVTM and CDR2 is ANQGSEA in the germline V gene. V trimming: 3 bases; J trimming: 7 bases; junction bases outside the gene matches: 10. The DNA of the CDR3 is TGCAGCGTTGACCAGGGACTAGCCTTAGGGAATGAGCAGTTCTTC. It codes for CSVDQGLALGNEQFF.

A word on this clonotype: A much larger clone lies one base from this, so it may be a read error. The rearrangement uses TRBV20-1 and TRBJ2-5; D is unclear. Per the germline V gene, CDR1 is DFQATT and CDR2 is SNEGSKA (reference sequence). This CDR3 is built from 10 residues. The CDR3 DNA reads TGCAGCGGCACACAAGAGACCCAGTACTTC. Translation gives CSGTQETQYF.

The table lists this clonotype with many counts. This sequence joins TRBV6-5 and TRBJ2-7; 15 nucleotides match TRBD2. The CDR3 is 14 residues long. Germline V CDR1 and CDR2: MNHEY, SVGAGI. Losses at the gene ends were 6 bases for V and 9 bases for J; bases not matched to a gene: 6. CDR3 DNA: TGTGCCAGCAGATCAGGACTAGCGGGAGGGTCGCAGTACTTC. It yields the protein CASRSGLAGGSQYF.

This clonotype was recorded at least ten times. This rearrangement joins TRBV12-3 or TRBV12-4 to TRBJ2-7; TRBD1 matches at 7 bases. The CDR3 loop spans 19 amino acids. After removal of 3 bases from V and 5 bases from J, the junction contained 22 bases not matched to a gene. CDR3 region: CASSFSRGFAIPYTDEQYF. The DNA for the CDR3 is TGTGCCAGCAGTTTTAGCAGGGGGTTCGCGATTCCTTATACTGACGAGCAGTACTTC.

The chain links TRBV20-1 to TRBJ1-2, with D maybe TRBD1 (6 bases). The CDR3 is 13 amino acids. The germline CDR1 and CDR2 sequences are DFQATT and SNEGSKA (reference sequence). The ends were cut back, 7 bases at V and 3 bases at J, with 15 bases in the middle. The CDR3 here is CSVSRGLDYGYTF. As DNA, the CDR3 is TGCAGTGTTTCCAGGGGACTGGACTATGGCTACACCTTC.

This chain links TRBV4-1 with TRBJ2-5; no clear D gene. CDR1 is MGHRA and CDR2 is YSYEKL in the germline V gene. V dropped 8 bases and J dropped 5 bases, with 12 bases sitting between them. The CDR3 extends over 12 amino acids. The CDR3 region is CASRPVGETQYF. The CDR3 coding sequence is TGCGCCAGCCGCCCAGTCGGGGAGACCCAGTACTTC.

Comment on this clonotype: A much larger clone lies a single base off, so this may be a read error. The chain employs TRBV29-1 and TRBJ2-3; TRBD2 agrees at 8 bases. The germline CDR1 and CDR2 sequences are SQVTM and ANQGSEA. Trimming removed 7 bases from V and 2 bases from J; junction bases left unmatched: 11. This CDR3 comprises 15 residues. For the CDR3, the DNA is TGCAGCGGCCTAAGAAGCGGGAGCGTCACAGATACGCAGTATTTT. Translation gives CSGLRSGSVTDTQYF.

The rearrangement links TRBV4-3 to TRBJ1-5; 8 bases map to TRBD1. The J call may be mistaken, given a closer DNA end match to TRBJ2-3. Germline lookup yields CDR1 LGHNA and CDR2 YSLEER. The CDR3 has 17 residues. The CDR3 is CASSQDLDREGTQPQYF. The DNA of the CDR3 is TGCGCCAGCAGCCAAGATCTGGACAGGGAAGGAACTCAGCCCCAGTATTTT.

V and J are TRBV7-9 and TRBJ2-3; perhaps TRBD2 as D (5 bases). The V end lost 5 bases, the J end lost 2 bases, and 17 bases lay between the germline ends. Germline V gene lookup returns CDR1 SEHNR and CDR2 FQNEAQ (reference sequence). The CDR3 runs 16 residues. The CDR3, as DNA: TGTGCCAGCAGCCCCGGGATGGAATACGACACAGATACGCAGTATTTT. It is translated as CASSPGMEYDTDTQYF.

Comments on this clonotype: Given the absence of the conserved phenylalanine or tryptophan at the CDR3 end, a read error is likely. This rearrangement joins TRBV20-1 to TRBJ1-6; D is possibly TRBD1 (6 bases). Between the trimmed V and J ends, which lost 5 bases and 10 bases, there was a span of 15 bases. This CDR3 region has 13 residues. The germline V gene encodes CDR1 DFQATT and CDR2 SNEGSKA (reference sequence). DNA for the CDR3: TGCAGTGCTGTCGGGACGGGGGCATCACCCCTCCACTCT. This gives the protein CSAVGTGASPLHS.

As for this clonotype: This could be a read error, since a much larger clone is one nucleotide away. This sequence joins TRBV12-5 and TRBJ2-1; a weak D match, TRBD2 (5 bases). The CDR3 covers 16 residues. CDR1 and CDR2 (germline): LGHNT, FRNRAP. The CDR3 sequence is CASDLVKAGPYNEQFF. CDR3 bases: TGTGCTAGTGATTTGGTAAAGGCGGGTCCCTACAATGAGCAGTTCTTC.

This clonotype was counted a few times. J is TRBJ1-2 and V is TRBV11-1; D unclear. This CDR3 has 13 amino acids. CDR1 is SGHAT and CDR2 is FQDESV in the germline V gene (reference sequence). Trimming removed 3 bases from V and 8 bases from J, with 13 bases in between. In DNA form, the CDR3 reads TGTGCCAGCAGCTTGTTCCCGGTAGACGGCTACACCTTC. Translated: CASSLFPVDGYTF.

This clonotype showed up just a few times. This sequence joins TRBV5-1 and TRBJ1-1; no definite D call. Per the germline V gene, CDR1 is SGHRS and CDR2 is YFSETQ. V lost 2 bases to trimming and J lost 0 bases, with 23 bases between them. This CDR3 has 19 amino acids. The DNA of the CDR3 is TGCGCCAGCAGCTTCCACCAGCGAGGGCGAACAGAGATGAACACTGAAGCTTTCTTT. The encoded protein is CASSFHQRGRTEMNTEAFF.